This record looks at one T cell receptor beta chain sequence and its context. Adult allogeneic hematopoietic cell transplant recipients with steroid-refractory graft-versus-host disease were prospectively enrolled for research autopsy. This sample was included in a study of tissue T cells after allogeneic stem cell transplantation. About the research overall: Of the grafts for graft-versus-host disease patients, several were unmodified and three CD34-selected.

Sequencing of TCRbeta CDR3 at survey depth gave sequences and template counts. Clones were sequenced by immunoSEQ multiplex PCR, and TCRdb holds only the in-frame ones, with some missing. The table includes some 3,100 clones, approximately 60% detected once. V lost 4 bases, J lost 4 bases, and 5 bases stayed unmatched. Germline CDR1 reads MNHEY; CDR2 reads SVGEGT. This CDR3 is built from 15 residues. The V and J genes are TRBV6-2 or TRBV6-3 and TRBJ1-5; 9 bases line up with TRBD1. This TCR derives from a male patient aged 60 or older with steroid-refractory graft-versus-host disease after an allogeneic stem cell transplant. Some of the T cells might come from the graft donor. Sequenced material: descending colon tissue, taken at autopsy. Here the CDR3 DNA reads TGTGCCAGCAGTTCCGGGACAGGGTGGAATCAGCCCCAGCATTTT. It yields the protein CASSSGTGWNQPQHF.